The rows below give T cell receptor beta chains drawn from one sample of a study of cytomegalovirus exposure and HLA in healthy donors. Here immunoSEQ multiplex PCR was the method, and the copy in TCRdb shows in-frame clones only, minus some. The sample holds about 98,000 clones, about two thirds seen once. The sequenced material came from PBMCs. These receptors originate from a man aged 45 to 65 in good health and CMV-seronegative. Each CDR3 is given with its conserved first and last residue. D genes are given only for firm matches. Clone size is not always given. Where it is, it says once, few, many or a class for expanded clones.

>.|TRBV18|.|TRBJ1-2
CASSPDWRNYGYTF
TGTGCCAGCTCACCGGATTGGAGAAACTATGGCTACACCTTC
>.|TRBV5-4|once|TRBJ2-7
CASSLADLDEQYF
TGTGCCAGCAGCTTGGCCGATTTAGACGAGCAGTACTTC
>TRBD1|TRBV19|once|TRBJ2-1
CASSLTGGSTNEQFF
TGTGCCAGTAGCCTGACAGGGGGGAGTACGAATGAGCAGTTCTTC
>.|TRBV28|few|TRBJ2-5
CASSSGRTQYF
TGTGCCAGCAGTTCCGGGAGGACCCAGTACTTC
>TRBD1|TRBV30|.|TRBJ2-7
CAWTPPDRVDEQYF
TGTGCCTGGACCCCTCCGGACAGGGTGGACGAGCAGTACTTC
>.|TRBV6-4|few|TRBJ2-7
CALLDRDFFYEQYF
TGTGCCTTACTAGATCGGGACTTTTTTTACGAGCAGTACTTC
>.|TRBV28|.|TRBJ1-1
CASSYPLEQGNPEAFF
TGTGCCAGCAGCTACCCGCTTGAACAGGGCAATCCTGAAGCTTTCTTT
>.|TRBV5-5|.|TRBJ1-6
CASSFKQDNSPLHF
TGTGCCAGCAGCTTCAAACAGGATAATTCACCCCTCCACTTT
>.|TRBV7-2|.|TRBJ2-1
CASSLAFQGNEQFF
TGTGCCAGCAGCTTAGCGTTTCAGGGAAATGAGCAGTTCTTC
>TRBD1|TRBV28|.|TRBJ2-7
CASSPGQGGEQYF
TGTGCCAGCAGTCCAGGACAGGGTGGCGAGCAGTACTTC
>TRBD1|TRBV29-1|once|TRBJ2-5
CSVEDRETQYF
TGCAGCGTTGAGGACAGGGAGACCCAGTACTTC
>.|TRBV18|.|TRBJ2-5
CASSLYHETQYF
TGTGCCAGCTCACTCTACCACGAGACCCAGTACTTC
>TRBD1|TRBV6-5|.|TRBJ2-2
CASSPRQGITGELFF
TGTGCCAGCAGCCCCCGACAGGGAATCACCGGGGAGCTGTTTTTT
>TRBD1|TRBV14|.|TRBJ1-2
CASSQWSGTGPKGYGYTF
TGTGCCAGCAGCCAATGGTCCGGGACAGGGCCTAAAGGCTATGGCTACACCTTC
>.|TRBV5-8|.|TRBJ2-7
CASSLDGGYSYEQYF
TGTGCCAGCAGCTTGGATGGGGGGTATTCCTACGAGCAGTACTTC
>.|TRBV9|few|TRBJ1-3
CASSKGRDSGNTIYF
TGTGCCAGCAGCAAAGGCCGGGACTCTGGAAACACCATATATTTT
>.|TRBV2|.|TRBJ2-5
CATSEGQETQYF
TGTGCCACCTCGGAGGGTCAAGAGACCCAGTACTTC
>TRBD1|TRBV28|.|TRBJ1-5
CASSPDRAPNQPQHF
TGTGCCAGCAGCCCTGACAGGGCCCCCAATCAGCCCCAGCATTTT
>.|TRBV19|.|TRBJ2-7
CASSMFEGYEQYF
TGTGCCAGTAGTATGTTTGAGGGTTACGAGCAGTACTTC